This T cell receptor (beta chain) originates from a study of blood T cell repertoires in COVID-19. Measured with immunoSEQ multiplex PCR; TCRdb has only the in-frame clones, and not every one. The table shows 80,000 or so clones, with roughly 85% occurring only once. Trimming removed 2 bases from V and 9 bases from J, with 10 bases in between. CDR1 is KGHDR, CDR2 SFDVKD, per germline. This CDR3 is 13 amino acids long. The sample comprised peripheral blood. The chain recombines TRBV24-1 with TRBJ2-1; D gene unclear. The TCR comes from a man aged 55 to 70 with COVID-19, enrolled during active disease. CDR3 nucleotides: TGTGCCACCAGTGATTCCGCAACGGGTGAGCAGTTCTTC. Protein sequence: CATSDSATGEQFF.